Listed below are T cell receptor beta chains from one sample, sequenced in a study of T-cell reconstitution after alpha-beta-depleted transplantation in children. TCRdb redid the calling of the PCR reads with MiXCR, one entry per CDR3 protein. The sample has roughly 220,000 distinct CDR3 sequences, approximately 12% seen once. The source material was PBMCs from the stem cell graft donor, sampled from the stem cell graft. The receptors shown here come from a human donor who donated a stem cell graft to a child with acute lymphoblastic leukemia. Each CDR3 is given without its conserved first and last residue. Some rows have no size entry. The others give once, few or many, or a class for an expanded clone.

V	size	length	J	CDR3
TRBV29-1	many	12	TRBJ2-2	SVAFSAPGGELF
TRBV27	many	12	TRBJ1-5	ASSRSSSNQPQH
TRBV28	many	12	TRBJ2-7	ASSQLRQDYEQY
TRBV7-2	-	13	TRBJ2-7	ASSLVRTAAYEQY
TRBV9	many	12	TRBJ2-7	ASSAGQGPYEQY
TRBV7-2	few	15	TRBJ2-2	ASSLVVVRTNTGELF
TRBV28	many	13	TRBJ2-7	ASRERSGGTYEQY
TRBV12-3/TRBV12-4	-	13	TRBJ1-4	ASSWGDRDAEKLF
TRBV7-9	many	13	TRBJ2-5	ASSLSPRYQETQY
TRBV20-1	many	10	TRBJ2-3	SASPGTDTQY
TRBV6-1	many	16	TRBJ2-1	ASRAVAGGKSSYNEQF
TRBV20-1	many	11	TRBJ2-7	SARDTYGLEQY
TRBV3-1	many	13	TRBJ1-6	ASSQGGRMNSPLH
TRBV19	-	13	TRBJ1-1	ASSIWDGQNTEAF
TRBV7-3	many	11	TRBJ2-7	ASSPSAGYEQY
TRBV5-1	few	12	TRBJ1-2	ASSLGVSDYGYT
TRBV29-1	many	10	TRBJ2-6	SVKSGANVLT
TRBV19	many	14	TRBJ1-1	ASSIDGSDGRGEAF
TRBV7-9	-	12	TRBJ1-1	ASSLGTQNTEAF
TRBV2	many	14	TRBJ2-1	ASSEGLAEGRNEQF
TRBV12-3/TRBV12-4	many	13	TRBJ2-1	ATQPPGLRRDEQF
TRBV20-1	many	14	TRBJ1-5	SAGESRLYSNQPQH
TRBV27	many	13	TRBJ1-1	ASSLQGTVNTEAF
TRBV20-1	many	11	TRBJ1-2	SARDGRTYGYT
TRBV10-3	few	11	TRBJ2-3	AISGTSPDTQY
TRBV3-1	many	16	TRBJ2-3	ASSQVTGGLASTDTQY
TRBV30	few	13	TRBJ2-2	AWSGTSGNTGELF
TRBV6-5	many	10	TRBJ2-7	ASRARGDEQY
TRBV11-2	many	13	TRBJ2-1	ASSPGLAGENEQF
TRBV5-1	many	12	TRBJ2-1	ASSPTPGANEQF
TRBV10-3	many	12	TRBJ2-5	ATRTGTTQETQY
TRBV24-1	many	14	TRBJ2-1	ATSERRRGRAYEQF
TRBV12-3/TRBV12-4	many	13	TRBJ2-5	ASSYGTRRGETQY
TRBV7-9	many	14	TRBJ1-5	ASSLVGGDSNQPQH
TRBV7-9	many	13	TRBJ2-2	ASSEGQSNTGELF
TRBV5-1	many	12	TRBJ2-5	ASSLGSTQETQY
TRBV7-3	many	13	TRBJ1-2	ASSSQPTGPYGYT
TRBV3-1	once	11	TRBJ2-1	ASSQGGDREQF
TRBV29-1	many	12	TRBJ2-3	SVTSRRSTDTQY
TRBV7-2	many	13	TRBJ2-5	ASSRQTGRGETQY
TRBV12-3/TRBV12-4	many	12	TRBJ1-3	ASSSTGPGNTIY
TRBV20-1	many	15	TRBJ1-3	SARDGTDTSSGNTIY
TRBV20-1	few	10	TRBJ2-7	SVRGLAYEQY
TRBV5-1	many	10	TRBJ2-3	ASSSGGASQY
TRBV12-3/TRBV12-4	-	17	TRBJ2-1	ASSSVRTSGGSSYNEQF
TRBV20-1	many	12	TRBJ2-1	SAQLMRGGHEQF